The 8 T cell receptor beta chains given below trace back to one sample, sequenced in a study of CD8+ T cells in alopecia areata. Sequencing relied on a cDNA template that was reverse transcribed from extracted RNA. Clones were sequenced by immunoSEQ multiplex PCR, and TCRdb holds only the in-frame ones, with some missing. The table shows approximately 300,000 clones, with roughly 64% occurring only once. Treatment in this sample: oral pan-JAK inhibitor, 5-10 mg twice daily. This material consisted of CD4+ T cells sorted from blood, taken at week 24, from a patient treated with tofacitinib. The origin of the receptors is a human donor with alopecia areata.

Turning to this clone: Relative to the germline gene, one junction end is altered; a read error may explain this. The genes are TRBV7-9 and TRBJ1-2, with unresolved D. CDR1 and CDR2 from the germline V gene are SEHNR and FQNEAQ (reference sequence). The CDR3 is made up of 9 amino acids. The CDR3 spells CASSSPDNF. CDR3 nucleotides: TGTGCCAGCAGCTCACCAGACAATTTC.

In this sample, this clone turned up a few times. The chain is built from TRBV19 and TRBJ2-7; 11 nucleotides agree with TRBD1. Trimming at V came to 10 bases and at J to 2 bases, leaving 10 bases not matched to a gene. CDR1 and CDR2 (germline): LNHDA, SQIVND (reference sequence). CDR3 length equals 15 residues. For the CDR3, the DNA is TGTGCCAATAAACCCGGGACAGGGGGGACCTACGAGCAGTACTTC. Protein product: CANKPGTGGTYEQYF. Full variable domain (outside the CDR3, taken from reference TRBV19 and TRBJ2-7): DGGITQSPKYLFRKEGQNVTLSCEQNLNHDAMYWYRQDPGQGLRLIYYSQIVNDFQKGDIAEGYSVSREKKESFPLTVTSAQKNPTAFYLCANKPGTGGTYEQYFGPGTRLTVT.

The chain uses TRBV29-1 and TRBJ1-2; possible D gene TRBD1, 5 bases. V lost 4 bases to trimming and J lost 1 base, with 16 bases between them. Germline lookup yields CDR1 SQVTM and CDR2 ANQGSEA. CDR3 length: 15 amino acids. The CDR3 sequence: CSVVWGSGINYGYTF. CDR3 sequence (DNA): TGCAGCGTTGTGTGGGGGTCAGGGATTAACTATGGCTACACCTTC.

The gene calls are TRBV11-3 and TRBJ2-2, with D perhaps matching TRBD2 (6 bases). This CDR3 contains 16 residues. Per the germline V gene, CDR1 is SGHNT and CDR2 is YENEEA. V was clipped by 5 bases and J by 1 base, with 14 bases between them. DNA for the CDR3: TGTGCCAGCAGCCCCCCGGGTAGCGGGAACACCGGGGAGCTGTTTTTT. Its protein is CASSPPGSGNTGELFF.

The CDR3: CAWSVGNYGRLVAEAFF. The CDR3 nucleotides read TGTGCCTGGAGTGTAGGAAATTACGGAAGGCTTGTTGCTGAAGCTTTCTTT. This chain links TRBV30 with TRBJ1-1, with D uncertain. CDR1 and CDR2 (germline): GTSNPN, SVGIG (reference sequence). This CDR3 region has 17 residues. V lost 0 bases to trimming and J lost 6 bases, with 23 bases between them.

This clone was observed a handful of times. The rearrangement links TRBV6-4 to TRBJ1-6; D is unclear. This CDR3 spans 14 amino acids. Trimming removed 4 bases from V and 7 bases from J, with 11 bases in between. Germline V gives CDR1 MRHNA, CDR2 SNTAGT. The CDR3 bases are TGTGCCAGCAGTGGAGGGAGTCAGAATTCACCCCTCCACTTT. Translation gives CASSGGSQNSPLHF.

V gene TRBV4-1 combines with J gene TRBJ2-3; D not resolved. CDR1 and CDR2 (germline): MGHRA, YSYEKL. Trimming removed 5 bases at V and 0 bases at J, with 15 bases between. This CDR3 comprises 16 residues. The CDR3 sequence: CASSSQGVPSTDTQYF. CDR3 bases: TGCGCCAGCAGCTCGCAAGGCGTACCTAGCACAGATACGCAGTATTTT.

This chain joins TRBV7-3 and TRBJ2-3; 7 nucleotides agree with TRBD1. The germline V gene encodes CDR1 SGHTA and CDR2 FQGTGA. V lost 5 bases and J lost 11; bases outside the gene matches: 13. This CDR3 comprises 14 residues. This CDR3 reads CASSQTGAPGGQYF. The CDR3 DNA follows: TGTGCCAGCAGCCAAACAGGGGCGCCTGGTGGGCAGTATTTT.